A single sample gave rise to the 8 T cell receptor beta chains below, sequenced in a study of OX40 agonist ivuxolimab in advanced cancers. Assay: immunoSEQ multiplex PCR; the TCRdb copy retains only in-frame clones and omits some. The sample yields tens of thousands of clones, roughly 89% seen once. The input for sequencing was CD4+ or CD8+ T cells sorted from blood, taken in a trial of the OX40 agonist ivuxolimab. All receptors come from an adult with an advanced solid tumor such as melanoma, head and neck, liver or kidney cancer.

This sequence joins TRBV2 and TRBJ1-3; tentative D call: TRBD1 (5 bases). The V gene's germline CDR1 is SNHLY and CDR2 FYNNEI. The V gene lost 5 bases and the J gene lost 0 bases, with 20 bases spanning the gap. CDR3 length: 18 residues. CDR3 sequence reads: CASSFRDGRFLSGNTIYF. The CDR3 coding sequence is TGTGCCAGCAGTTTCCGGGACGGAAGATTCCTCTCTGGAAACACCATATATTTT. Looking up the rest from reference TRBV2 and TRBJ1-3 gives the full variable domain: EPEVTQTPSHQVTQMGQEVILRCVPISNHLYFYWYRQILGQKVEFLVSFYNNEISEKSEIFDDQFSVERPDGSNFTLKIRSTKLEDSAMYFCASSFRDGRFLSGNTIYFGEGSWLTVV.

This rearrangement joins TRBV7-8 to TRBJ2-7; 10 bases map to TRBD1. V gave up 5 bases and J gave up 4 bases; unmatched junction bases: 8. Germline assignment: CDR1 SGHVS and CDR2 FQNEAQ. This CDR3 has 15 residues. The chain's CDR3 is CASSPRTGGTYEQYF. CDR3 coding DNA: TGTGCCAGCAGCCCGAGGACAGGGGGTACGTACGAGCAGTACTTC. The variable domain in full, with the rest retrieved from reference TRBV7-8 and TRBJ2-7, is GAGVSQSPRYKVAKRGQDVALRCDPISGHVSLFWYQQALGQGPEFLTYFQNEAQLDKSGLPSDRFFAERPEGSVSTLKIQRTQQEDSAVYLCASSPRTGGTYEQYFGPGTRLTVT.

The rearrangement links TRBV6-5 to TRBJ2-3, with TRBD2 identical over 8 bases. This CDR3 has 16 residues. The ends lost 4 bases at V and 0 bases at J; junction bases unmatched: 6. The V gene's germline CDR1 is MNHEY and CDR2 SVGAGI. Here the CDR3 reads CASSSTSGPSTDTQYF. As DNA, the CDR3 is TGTGCCAGCAGTTCTACTAGCGGCCCTAGCACAGATACGCAGTATTTT.

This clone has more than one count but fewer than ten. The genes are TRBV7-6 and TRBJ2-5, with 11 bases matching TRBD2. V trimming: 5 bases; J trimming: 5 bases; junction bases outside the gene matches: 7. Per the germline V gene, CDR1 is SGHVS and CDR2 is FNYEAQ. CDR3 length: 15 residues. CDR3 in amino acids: CASSPLAGGGETQYF. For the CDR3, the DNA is TGTGCCAGCAGCCCTCTAGCGGGAGGTGGGGAGACCCAGTACTTC.

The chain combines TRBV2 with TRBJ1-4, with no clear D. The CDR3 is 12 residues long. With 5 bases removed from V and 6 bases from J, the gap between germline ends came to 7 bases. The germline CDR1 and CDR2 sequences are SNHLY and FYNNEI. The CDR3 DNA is TGTGCCAGCAGTCGGCCGGATGAAAAACTGTTTTTT. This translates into CASSRPDEKLFF.

This CDR3 reads CASSSDYYEQYF. The DNA for the CDR3 is TGTGCCAGCAGCTCGGACTACTACGAGCAGTACTTC. This sequence joins TRBV7-9 and TRBJ2-7, with D possibly being TRBD2 (6 bases). The CDR3 consists of 12 residues. The V and J ends lost 4 bases and 3 bases respectively, with 7 bases between them. The germline gives CDR1 SEHNR, CDR2 FQNEAQ (reference sequence).

Here the CDR3 DNA reads TGTGCCAGCTCACCACCGACGATCTACGAGCAGTACTTC. This gives the protein CASSPPTIYEQYF. The chain carries TRBV18 and TRBJ2-7; D not resolved. Trimming pared 0 bases from V and 3 bases from J, leaving 6 bases between. This CDR3 contains 13 residues. The germline V gene has CDR1 KGHSH and CDR2 LQKENI.

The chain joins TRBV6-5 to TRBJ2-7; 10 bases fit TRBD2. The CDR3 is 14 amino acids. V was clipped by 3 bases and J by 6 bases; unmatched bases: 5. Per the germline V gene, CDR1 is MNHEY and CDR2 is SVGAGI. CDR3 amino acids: CASSYLAGDGEQYF. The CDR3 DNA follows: TGTGCCAGCAGTTATCTAGCGGGGGATGGCGAGCAGTACTTC.